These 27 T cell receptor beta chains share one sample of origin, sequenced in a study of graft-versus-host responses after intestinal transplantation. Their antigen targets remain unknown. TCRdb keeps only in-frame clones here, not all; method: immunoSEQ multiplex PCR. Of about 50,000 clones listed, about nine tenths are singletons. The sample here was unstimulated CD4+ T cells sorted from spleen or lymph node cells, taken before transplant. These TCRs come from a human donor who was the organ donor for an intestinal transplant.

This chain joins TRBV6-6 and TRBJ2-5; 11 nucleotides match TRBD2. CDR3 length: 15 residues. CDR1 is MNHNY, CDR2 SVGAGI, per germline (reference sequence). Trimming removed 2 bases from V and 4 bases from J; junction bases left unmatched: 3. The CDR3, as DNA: TGTGCCAGCAGTTACCTAGCGGGAGGAGCAGAGACCCAGTACTTC. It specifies CASSYLAGGAETQYF.

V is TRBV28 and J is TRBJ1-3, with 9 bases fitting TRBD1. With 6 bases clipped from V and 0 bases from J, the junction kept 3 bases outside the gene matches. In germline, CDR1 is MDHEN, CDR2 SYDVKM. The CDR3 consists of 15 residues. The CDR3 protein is CASRPTGGSGNTIYF. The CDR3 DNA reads TGTGCCAGCAGACCGACAGGGGGCTCTGGAAACACCATATATTTT.

CDR3 region: CASSAGLAVNEQFF. The CDR3 nucleotides read TGTGCCAGCAGTGCCGGACTAGCCGTTAATGAGCAGTTCTTC. V and J are TRBV25-1 and TRBJ2-1; TRBD2 matches 8 bases. J gave up 7 bases and V 4 bases, and 6 bases lay outside the gene matches. Germline V gene lookup returns CDR1 MGHDK and CDR2 SYGVNS. The CDR3 length is 14 residues. Supplemented by reference TRBV25-1 and TRBJ2-1, the full variable domain reads EADIYQTPRYLVIGTGKKITLECSQTMGHDKMYWYQQDPGMELHLIHYSYGVNSTEKGDLSSESTVSRIRTEHFPLTLESARPSHTSQYLCASSAGLAVNEQFFGPGTRLTVL.

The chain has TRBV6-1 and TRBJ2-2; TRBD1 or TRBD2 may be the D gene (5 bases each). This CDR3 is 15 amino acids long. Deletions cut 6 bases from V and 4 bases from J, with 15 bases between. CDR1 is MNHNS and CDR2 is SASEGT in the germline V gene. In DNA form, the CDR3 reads TGTGCCAGCAGGAGGGGCAGGGCCGGCACCGGGGAGCTGTTTTTT. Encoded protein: CASRRGRAGTGELFF.

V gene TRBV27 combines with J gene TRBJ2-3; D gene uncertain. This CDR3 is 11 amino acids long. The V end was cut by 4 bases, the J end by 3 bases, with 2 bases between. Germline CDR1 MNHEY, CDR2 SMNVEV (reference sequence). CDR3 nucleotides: TGTGCCAGCAGTTCGACAGATACGCAGTATTTT. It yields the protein CASSSTDTQYF.

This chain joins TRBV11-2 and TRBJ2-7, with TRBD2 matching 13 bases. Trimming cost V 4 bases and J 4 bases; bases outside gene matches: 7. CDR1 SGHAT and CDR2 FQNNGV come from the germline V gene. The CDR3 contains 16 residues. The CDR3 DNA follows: TGTGCCAGCAGCTCCCCAGGGACTAGCGGGATTTACGAGCAGTACTTC. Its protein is CASSSPGTSGIYEQYF.

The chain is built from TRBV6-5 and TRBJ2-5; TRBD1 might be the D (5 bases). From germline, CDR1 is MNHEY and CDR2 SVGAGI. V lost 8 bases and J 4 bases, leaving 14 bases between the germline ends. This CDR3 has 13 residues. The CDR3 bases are TGTGCCAGCCGACCAAGGGGTTTAGAGACCCAGTACTTC. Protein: CASRPRGLETQYF.

The CDR3: CASSQDVGSNYGYTF. The CDR3, as DNA: TGCGCCAGCAGCCAAGATGTGGGCAGTAACTATGGCTACACCTTC. The chain uses TRBV4-3 and TRBJ1-2; D gene uncertain. CDR1 is LGHNA and CDR2 is YSLEER in the germline V gene. This CDR3 is 15 amino acids long. Deletions cut 0 bases from V and 1 base from J, with 9 bases between.

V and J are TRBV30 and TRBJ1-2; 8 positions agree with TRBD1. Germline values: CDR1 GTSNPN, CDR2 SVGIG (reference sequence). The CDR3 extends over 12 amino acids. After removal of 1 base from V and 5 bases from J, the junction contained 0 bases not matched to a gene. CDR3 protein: CAWSGTGYGYTF. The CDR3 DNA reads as TGTGCCTGGAGTGGGACAGGGTATGGCTACACCTTC.

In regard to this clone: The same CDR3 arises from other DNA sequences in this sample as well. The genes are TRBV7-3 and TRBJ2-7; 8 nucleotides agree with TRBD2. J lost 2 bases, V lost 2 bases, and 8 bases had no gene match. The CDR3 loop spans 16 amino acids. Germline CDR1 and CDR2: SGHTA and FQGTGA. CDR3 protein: CASSLGGGRPPYEQYF. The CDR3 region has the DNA TGTGCCAGCAGCTTAGGTGGCGGGAGGCCCCCCTACGAGCAGTACTTC.

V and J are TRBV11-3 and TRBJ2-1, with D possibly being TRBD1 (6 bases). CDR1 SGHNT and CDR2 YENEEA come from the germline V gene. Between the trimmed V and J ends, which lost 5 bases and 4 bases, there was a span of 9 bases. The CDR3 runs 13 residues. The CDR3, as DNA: TGTGCCAGCAGCCCCAGGGGTTACAATGAGCAGTTCTTC. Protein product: CASSPRGYNEQFF.

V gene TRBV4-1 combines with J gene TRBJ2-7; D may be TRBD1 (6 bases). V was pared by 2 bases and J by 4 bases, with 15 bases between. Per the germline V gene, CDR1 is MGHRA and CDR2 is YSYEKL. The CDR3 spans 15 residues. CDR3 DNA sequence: TGCGCCAGCAGCCAAACCGCAGGGGACGCTTACGAGCAGTACTTC. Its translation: CASSQTAGDAYEQYF.

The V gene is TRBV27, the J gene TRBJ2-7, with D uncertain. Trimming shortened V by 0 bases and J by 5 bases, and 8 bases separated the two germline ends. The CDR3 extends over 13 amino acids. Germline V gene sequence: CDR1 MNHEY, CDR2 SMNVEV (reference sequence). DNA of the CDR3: TGTGCCAGCAGTTTATCTGGAGAGAACGAGCAGTACTTC. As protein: CASSLSGENEQYF.

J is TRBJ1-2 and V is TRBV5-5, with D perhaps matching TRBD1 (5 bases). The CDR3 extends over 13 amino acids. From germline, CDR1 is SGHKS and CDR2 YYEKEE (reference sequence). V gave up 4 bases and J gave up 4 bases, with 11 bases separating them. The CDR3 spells CASSADSFYGYTF. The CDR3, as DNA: TGTGCCAGCAGCGCAGACAGTTTCTATGGCTACACCTTC.

In DNA form, the CDR3 reads TGTGCCAGCAGCTCAGGAGCAGGAGGGGAGCTGTTTTTT. Protein: CASSSGAGGELFF. This sequence joins TRBV5-4 and TRBJ2-2; D unclear. Per the germline V gene, CDR1 is SGHNT and CDR2 is YYREEE (reference sequence). V shed 3 bases and J shed 8 bases, with 11 bases lying between them. The CDR3 consists of 13 residues. Filled out from reference TRBV5-4 and TRBJ2-2, the complete variable domain reads ETGVTQSPTHLIKTRGQQVTLRCSSQSGHNTVSWYQQALGQGPQFIFQYYREEENGRGNFPPRFSGLQFPNYSSELNVNALELDDSALYLCASSSGAGGELFFGEGSRLTVL.

CDR3 nucleotides: TGTGCCATCAGCGCTCCCAGGGTAGCGGCCGACACCGGGGAGCTGTTTTTT. It codes for CAISAPRVAADTGELFF. This rearrangement joins TRBV10-3 to TRBJ2-2, with D perhaps TRBD2 (6 bases). Trimming took 6 bases from V and 3 from J, leaving 20 bases between them. Germline CDR1 and CDR2: ENHRY and SYGVKD. The CDR3 loop spans 17 amino acids.

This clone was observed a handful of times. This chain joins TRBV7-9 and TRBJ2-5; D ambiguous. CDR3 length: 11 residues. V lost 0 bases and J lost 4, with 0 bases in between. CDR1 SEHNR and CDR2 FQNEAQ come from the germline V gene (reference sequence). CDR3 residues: CASSLAETQYF. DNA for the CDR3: TGTGCCAGCAGCTTAGCAGAGACCCAGTACTTC.

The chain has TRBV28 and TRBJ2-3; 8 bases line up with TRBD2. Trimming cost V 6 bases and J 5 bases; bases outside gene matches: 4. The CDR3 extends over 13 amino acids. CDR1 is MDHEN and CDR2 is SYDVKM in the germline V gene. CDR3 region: CASRKREIDTQYF. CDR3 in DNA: TGTGCCAGCAGGAAGCGGGAGATAGATACGCAGTATTTT. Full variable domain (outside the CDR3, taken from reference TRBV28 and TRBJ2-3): DVKVTQSSRYLVKRTGEKVFLECVQDMDHENMFWYRQDPGLGLRLIYFSYDVKMKEKGDIPEGYSVSREKKERFSLILESASTNQTSMYLCASRKREIDTQYFGPGTRLTVL.

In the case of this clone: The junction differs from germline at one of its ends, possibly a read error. The CDR3 sequence is CPRLAGALYEQYF. In DNA form, the CDR3 reads TGTCCCAGACTAGCGGGAGCACTATACGAGCAGTACTTC. The gene calls are TRBV19 and TRBJ2-7; the match to TRBD2 covers 12 bases. CDR1 LNHDA and CDR2 SQIVND come from the germline V gene (reference sequence). The CDR3 covers 13 residues.

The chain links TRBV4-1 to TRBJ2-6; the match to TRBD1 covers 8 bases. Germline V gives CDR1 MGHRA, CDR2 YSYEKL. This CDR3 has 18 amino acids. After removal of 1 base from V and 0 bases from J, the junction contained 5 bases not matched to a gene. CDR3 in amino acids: CASSQVTGGSSGANVLTF. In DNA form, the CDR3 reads TGCGCCAGCAGCCAAGTCACAGGGGGTTCCTCTGGGGCCAACGTCCTGACTTTC.

The CDR3 region has the DNA TGTGCCAGTAGTATAAAGGGACAGGGAACCTACGAGCAGTACTTC. Its translation is CASSIKGQGTYEQYF. The chain couples TRBV19 to TRBJ2-7, with 9 positions matching TRBD1. Trimming cost V 2 bases and J 2 bases; bases outside gene matches: 4. The CDR3 loop spans 15 amino acids. Looked up from germline, CDR1 is LNHDA and CDR2 is SQIVND (reference sequence).

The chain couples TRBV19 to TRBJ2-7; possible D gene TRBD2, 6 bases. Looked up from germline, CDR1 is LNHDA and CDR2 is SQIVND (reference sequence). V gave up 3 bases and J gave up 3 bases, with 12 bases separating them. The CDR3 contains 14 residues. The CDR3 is CASSISAGLYEQYF. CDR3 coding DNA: TGTGCCAGTAGTATCTCGGCGGGGCTCTACGAGCAGTACTTC.

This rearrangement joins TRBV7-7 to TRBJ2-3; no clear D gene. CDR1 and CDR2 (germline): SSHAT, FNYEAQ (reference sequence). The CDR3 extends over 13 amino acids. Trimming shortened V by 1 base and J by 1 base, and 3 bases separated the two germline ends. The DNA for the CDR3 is TGTGCCAGCAGCTTAGGGGGCACAGATACGCAGTATTTT. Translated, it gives CASSLGGTDTQYF.

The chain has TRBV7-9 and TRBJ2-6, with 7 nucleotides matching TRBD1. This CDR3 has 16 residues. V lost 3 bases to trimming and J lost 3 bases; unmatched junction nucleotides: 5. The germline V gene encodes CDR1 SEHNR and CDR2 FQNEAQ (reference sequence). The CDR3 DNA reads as TGTGCCAGCAGCTTCAGGGGGACCGATGGGGCCAACGTCCTGACTTTC. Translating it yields CASSFRGTDGANVLTF.

The CDR3 coding sequence is TGTGCCAGTAGTATAGGGACAGGGGGCACTGAAGCTTTCTTT. Residues: CASSIGTGGTEAFF. The chain uses TRBV19 and TRBJ1-1; 10 nucleotides agree with TRBD1. The germline CDR1 and CDR2 sequences are LNHDA and SQIVND (reference sequence). The CDR3 extends over 14 amino acids. Trimming at V came to 1 base and at J to 4 bases, leaving 0 bases not matched to a gene.

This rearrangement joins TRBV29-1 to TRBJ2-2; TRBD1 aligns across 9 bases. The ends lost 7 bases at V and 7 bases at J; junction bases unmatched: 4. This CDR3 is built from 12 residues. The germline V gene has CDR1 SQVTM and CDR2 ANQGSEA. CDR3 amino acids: CSAGQGSGELFF. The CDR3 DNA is TGCAGCGCCGGACAGGGGAGCGGGGAGCTGTTTTTT.

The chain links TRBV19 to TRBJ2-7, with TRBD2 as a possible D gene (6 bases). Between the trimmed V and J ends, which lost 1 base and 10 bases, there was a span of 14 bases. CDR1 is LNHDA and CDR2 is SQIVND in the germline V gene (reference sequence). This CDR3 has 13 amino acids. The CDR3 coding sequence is TGTGCCAGTAGTATAGCTACTAGCACTGTACAGTACTTC. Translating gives CASSIATSTVQYF.